The 6 T cell receptor beta chains given below trace back to one sample, sequenced in a study of CD8 T cells in ankylosing spondylitis. TCRdb processed the 5' RACE reads anew with MiXCR; each CDR3 protein has one entry. The sample shows 250,000 or so distinct CDR3 sequences, about 10% of them seen only once. Sequenced material: blood, either unsorted or a sorted T cell fraction (not recorded which). These receptor sequences come from a male donor with ankylosing spondylitis or in good health (not recorded which).

The chain carries TRBV7-9 and TRBJ2-3; D is perhaps TRBD1 (5 bases). The CDR3 contains 16 residues. Germline CDR1 reads SEHNR; CDR2 reads FQNEAQ (reference sequence). V gave up 4 bases and J gave up 0 bases, with 14 bases separating them. The CDR3 loop reads CASSYADSRSTDTQYF. DNA for the CDR3: TGTGCCAGCAGCTACGCCGACAGCCGCAGCACAGATACGCAGTATTTT.

This clonotype was counted ten times or more. The chain couples TRBV5-1 to TRBJ1-3; no firm D call. The germline V and J ends were trimmed by 0 bases and 0 bases, with 10 bases remaining between them. CDR1 is SGHRS, CDR2 YFSETQ, per germline. This CDR3 is built from 16 residues. CDR3 sequence: CASSLAAITSGNTIYF. Here the CDR3 DNA reads TGCGCCAGCAGCTTGGCGGCCATCACCTCTGGAAACACCATATATTTT.

V is TRBV5-1 and J is TRBJ2-5; 8 nucleotides agree with TRBD2. Germline V lookup: CDR1 SGHRS, CDR2 YFSETQ. The CDR3 runs to 15 residues. Trimming took 0 bases from V and 4 from J; bases not matched to a gene: 5. The CDR3 nucleotides read TGCGCCAGCAGCTTGGGAAGGACTAGCCCAGAGACCCAGTACTTC. Its protein product is CASSLGRTSPETQYF.

This clonotype has ten or more counts. V and J are TRBV5-1 and TRBJ1-5; 9 bases are shared with TRBD1. CDR1 is SGHRS and CDR2 is YFSETQ in the germline V gene. The CDR3 spans 16 residues. With 4 bases clipped from V and 1 base from J, the junction kept 6 bases outside the gene matches. Here the CDR3 reads CASSAGDRESNQPQHF. The CDR3 DNA reads as TGCGCCAGCAGCGCAGGGGACAGGGAGAGCAATCAGCCCCAGCATTTT. The complete variable domain, with remaining parts taken from reference TRBV5-1 and TRBJ1-5, reads KAGVTQTPRYLIKTRGQQVTLSCSPISGHRSVSWYQQTPGQGLQFLFEYFSETQRNKGNFPGRFSGRQFSNSRSEMNVSTLELGDSALYLCASSAGDRESNQPQHFGDGTRLSIL.

This clonotype was detected a few times. V gene TRBV15 combines with J gene TRBJ2-3; 9 bases align to TRBD2. The germline V gene has CDR1 LNHNV and CDR2 YYDKDF (reference sequence). Trimming cost V 1 base and J 6 bases; bases outside gene matches: 5. This CDR3 spans 15 amino acids. CDR3 DNA: TGTGCCACCAGCAGAGTTGCGGGGGGGATCGATACGCAGTATTTT. Its protein product is CATSRVAGGIDTQYF.

Many counts were recorded for this clonotype. CDR3 loop: CSVAVGGEQFF. CDR3 DNA: TGCAGCGTCGCAGTCGGCGGAGAGCAGTTCTTC. This chain connects TRBV29-1 to TRBJ2-1; D ambiguous. With 6 bases removed from V and 10 bases from J, the gap between germline ends came to 13 bases. This CDR3 is built from 11 residues. Per germline, CDR1 SQVTM and CDR2 ANQGSEA.